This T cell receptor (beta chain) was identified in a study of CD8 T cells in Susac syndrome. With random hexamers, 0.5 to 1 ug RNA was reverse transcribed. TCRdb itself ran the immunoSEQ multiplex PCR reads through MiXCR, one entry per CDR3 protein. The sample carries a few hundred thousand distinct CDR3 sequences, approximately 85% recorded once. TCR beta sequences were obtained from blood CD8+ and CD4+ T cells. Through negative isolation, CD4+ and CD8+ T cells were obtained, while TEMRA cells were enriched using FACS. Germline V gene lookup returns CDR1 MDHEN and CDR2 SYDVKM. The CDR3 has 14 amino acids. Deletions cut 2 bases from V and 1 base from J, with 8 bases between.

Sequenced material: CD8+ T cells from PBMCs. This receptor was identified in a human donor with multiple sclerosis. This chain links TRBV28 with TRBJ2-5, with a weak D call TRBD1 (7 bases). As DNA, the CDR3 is TGTGCCAGCAGTTTACAGGGGGGCCAAGAGACCCAGTACTTC. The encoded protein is CASSLQGGQETQYF.